This TCR beta chain was recorded in a study of cytomegalovirus exposure and HLA in healthy donors. Study-wide findings and caveats: A missense DCLRE1C variant was associated with V- and J-gene trimming of TCR beta chains in a later analysis, and an independent cohort replicated the association. Being productive about 90% or about 30% of the time was typical of most TCR beta V segments in an earlier analysis.

With regard to this clone: The antigen is unknown.

This PCR relied on a set of 60 Vbeta primers and 13 Jbeta primers. TCRdb's copy holds only in-frame clones and misses some; the assay was immunoSEQ multiplex PCR. Of more than 150,000 clones in the sample, approximately 84% were seen once. Specimen: PBMCs. This receptor was identified in a man between 50 and 59 years old in good health and CMV-seropositive.

The CDR3 DNA is TGTGCCAGCAGCTTAGACAGGGGGGGTTACTATGGCTACACCTTC. This sequence encodes CASSLDRGGYYGYTF. The V gene is TRBV7-2, the J gene TRBJ1-2; 8 bases match TRBD1. This CDR3 is built from 15 residues. CDR1 is SGHTA and CDR2 is FQGNSA in the germline V gene. J gave up 3 bases and V 1 base, and 4 bases lay outside the gene matches.